These 14 T cell receptor beta chains share one sample of origin, sequenced in a study of cytomegalovirus exposure and HLA in healthy donors. The PCR had 60 Vbeta and 13 Jbeta primers. Here immunoSEQ multiplex PCR was the method, and the copy in TCRdb shows in-frame clones only, minus some. The data contain approximately 300,000 clones, about four fifths of them singletons. The sample comprised PBMCs. The source is a girl aged 2-10 years in good health and CMV-seronegative.

The J gene is TRBJ2-7, the V gene TRBV2, with D maybe TRBD1 (6 bases). This CDR3 is 12 amino acids long. CDR1 is SNHLY and CDR2 is FYNNEI in the germline V gene. V lost 7 bases and J lost 5, with 12 bases in between. CDR3 DNA sequence: TGTGCCAGCATTGGGACACGGGACGAGCAGTACTTC. This encodes CASIGTRDEQYF. The whole variable domain, remainder taken from reference TRBV2 and TRBJ2-7, is EPEVTQTPSHQVTQMGQEVILRCVPISNHLYFYWYRQILGQKVEFLVSFYNNEISEKSEIFDDQFSVERPDGSNFTLKIRSTKLEDSAMYFCASIGTRDEQYFGPGTRLTVT.

The chain employs TRBV30 and TRBJ1-6; TRBD1 matches 10 bases. The CDR3 is 14 residues long. CDR1 and CDR2 (germline): GTSNPN, SVGIG (reference sequence). Trimming took 2 bases from V and 9 from J; bases not matched to a gene: 4. CDR3 sequence (DNA): TGTGCCTGGAGTCCGGGACAGGGGACTTCACCCCTCCACTTT. This gives the protein CAWSPGQGTSPLHF. Combining the CDR3 with reference TRBV30 and TRBJ1-6 gives the whole variable domain SQTIHQWPATLVQPVGSPLSLECTVEGTSNPNLYWYRQAAGRGLQLLFYSVGIGQISSEVPQNLSASRPQDRQFILSSKKLLLSDSGFYLCAWSPGQGTSPLHFGNGTRLTVT.

The chain joins TRBV19 to TRBJ2-5; 8 bases line up with TRBD1. After removal of 2 bases from V and 4 bases from J, the junction contained 6 bases not matched to a gene. Germline lookup yields CDR1 LNHDA and CDR2 SQIVND (reference sequence). The CDR3 is 15 residues long. The CDR3 sequence: CASSILGQGIETQYF. The CDR3 bases are TGTGCCAGTAGTATACTAGGACAGGGTATAGAGACCCAGTACTTC.

The genes are TRBV18 and TRBJ2-1, with D possibly TRBD2 on 6 matching bases. Trimming removed 2 bases from V and 10 bases from J, with 12 bases in between. The CDR3 sequence is 13 residues long. The germline V gene has CDR1 KGHSH and CDR2 LQKENI. The CDR3 DNA reads as TGTGCCAGCTCACCAATATGGAGCGGGGAGCAGTTCTTC. The encoded protein is CASSPIWSGEQFF.

This clone was found a few times. V is TRBV28 and J is TRBJ2-7, with TRBD2 identical over 11 bases. Germline trimming cut 5 bases from V and 3 bases from J; bases unmatched to any gene: 6. The CDR3 totals 15 residues. CDR1 MDHEN and CDR2 SYDVKM come from the germline V gene. The CDR3 loop reads CASSTASGGNYEQYF. The CDR3, as DNA: TGTGCCAGCAGTACCGCTAGCGGGGGGAACTACGAGCAGTACTTC.

This sequence joins TRBV28 and TRBJ2-7; 7 bases are shared with TRBD2. The V and J ends lost 6 bases and 4 bases, in that order; junction bases with no gene match: 15. Germline values: CDR1 MDHEN, CDR2 SYDVKM. CDR3 size: 16 residues. CDR3 nucleotides: TGTGCCAGCAGGCCCGAAAAATATTCGGGAGGTTACGAGCAGTACTTC. As protein: CASRPEKYSGGYEQYF.

J is TRBJ1-5 and V is TRBV19; weak D call: TRBD1 (6 bases). Trimming pared 3 bases from V and 5 bases from J, leaving 14 bases between. Germline CDR1 LNHDA, CDR2 SQIVND (reference sequence). This CDR3 has 15 residues. The CDR3 DNA reads as TGTGCCAGTAGTATTCCCACAGGGCAATATCAGCCCCAGCATTTT. Residues: CASSIPTGQYQPQHF.

This sequence joins TRBV27 and TRBJ1-5, with 9 bases identical to TRBD1. Germline CDR1 reads MNHEY; CDR2 reads SMNVEV (reference sequence). CDR3 size: 16 residues. Unmatched junction bases numbered 8, after V lost 4 bases and J lost 4 bases. The CDR3, as DNA: TGTGCCAGCAGTTGCGCGGGACAGGGTCTTAATCAGCCCCAGCATTTT. This codes for CASSCAGQGLNQPQHF.

The chain employs TRBV2 and TRBJ2-7; tentatively, D is TRBD2 (5 bases). The ends were cut back, 6 bases at V and 7 bases at J, with 22 bases in the middle. There are 15 residues in the CDR3. Germline V gene sequence: CDR1 SNHLY, CDR2 FYNNEI. CDR3 DNA: TGTGCCAGCAGCGAAACGCTCAGCCGGACGGGAGAGCAGTACTTC. Encoded protein: CASSETLSRTGEQYF.

The V call is TRBV7-6, the J call TRBJ2-4; TRBD1 matches 11 bases. The CDR3 has 18 amino acids. Germline CDR1 SGHVS, CDR2 FNYEAQ. J was trimmed by 2 bases and V by 5 bases; bases with no gene match: 11. CDR3 DNA: TGTGCCAGCAGCGCGGCGGCCGGGACAGGGGGAACCAAAAACATTCAGTACTTC. Translation: CASSAAAGTGGTKNIQYF.

V and J are TRBV5-4 and TRBJ2-3, with 8 positions matching TRBD1. The CDR3 loop spans 14 amino acids. The germline CDR1 and CDR2 sequences are SGHNT and YYREEE (reference sequence). The junction had 1 base not matched to a gene; V was cut back by 4 bases and J by 0 bases. The CDR3 sequence is CASSRTGSTDTQYF. CDR3 DNA sequence: TGTGCCAGCAGCCGGACAGGGAGCACAGATACGCAGTATTTT.

CDR3 coding DNA: TGTGCCAGCTCACCCCCCTACGGCAGGGCTAGCAATCAGCCCCAGCATTTT. Translated, it gives CASSPPYGRASNQPQHF. This chain links TRBV18 with TRBJ1-5, with D perhaps TRBD1 (5 bases). The V end lost 3 bases, the J end lost 0 bases, and 15 bases lay between the germline ends. Germline assignment: CDR1 KGHSH and CDR2 LQKENI. This CDR3 comprises 17 residues.

The DNA for the CDR3 is TGTGCCAGCAGCGTTTCCTCCTCCTCTGGAAACACCATATATTTT. Protein product: CASSVSSSSGNTIYF. The rearrangement joins TRBV9 to TRBJ1-3; D is unclear. The CDR3 consists of 15 residues. Trimming left V 2 bases short and J 0 bases short, with 9 bases between. Germline V CDR1 and CDR2: SGDLS, YYNGEE.

The V call is TRBV5-6, the J call TRBJ1-2; 8 bases are a match to TRBD1. The junction had 11 bases not matched to a gene; V was cut back by 6 bases and J by 4 bases. Germline values: CDR1 SGHDT, CDR2 YYEEEE. There are 15 residues in the CDR3. The CDR3 loop is CASTSPGQDVYGYTF. CDR3 bases: TGTGCCAGCACCTCGCCGGGACAGGATGTCTATGGCTACACCTTC. The full variable domain, in which reference TRBV5-6 and TRBJ1-2 provide the parts outside the CDR3, is DAGVTQSPTHLIKTRGQQVTLRCSPKSGHDTVSWYQQALGQGPQFIFQYYEEEERQRGNFPDRFSGHQFPNYSSELNVNALLLGDSALYLCASTSPGQDVYGYTFGSGTRLTVV.